This passage covers 32 T cell receptor beta chains from one sample sequenced in a study of PD-L1 blockade in urothelial cancer. Sample time point: peripheral blood 6 weeks after treatment start. Generated by immunoSEQ multiplex PCR, the TCRdb table keeps only in-frame clones and is missing some. The sample consists of some 110,000 clones, around 90% of them appearing once. The specimen was PBMCs, collected around atezolizumab (anti-PD-L1) treatment. Every receptor here comes from a man between 60 and 75 years old with urothelial cancer.

The sample holds one count of this clone. The chain employs TRBV6-1 and TRBJ1-5; D may be TRBD1 (5 bases). The CDR3 has 12 residues. V was pared by 8 bases and J by 5 bases, with 10 bases between. Germline assignment: CDR1 MNHNS and CDR2 SASEGT. CDR3 nucleotide sequence: TGTGCCAGCTCCGGGGGGGATCAGCCCCAGCATTTT. This translates into CASSGGDQPQHF.

This chain connects TRBV5-1 to TRBJ1-1, with D possibly TRBD1 on 6 matching bases. Germline CDR1 reads SGHRS; CDR2 reads YFSETQ. This CDR3 is 13 amino acids long. Trimming cost V 5 bases and J 8 bases, with 16 bases left between them. CDR3 DNA sequence: TGCGCCAGCAGACCGTACGATGGACAGGAAGCTTTCTTT. Amino acids: CASRPYDGQEAFF.

The DNA of the CDR3 is TGTGCCAGCGGTCGGGAGGGTGGCGGCGGGGAGCTGTTTTTT. This encodes CASGREGGGGELFF. The J gene is TRBJ2-2, the V gene TRBV2; 8 positions agree with TRBD2. Per the germline V gene, CDR1 is SNHLY and CDR2 is FYNNEI. The CDR3 contains 14 residues. V shed 8 bases, J shed 7 bases, and the junction held 9 bases outside the gene matches. Full variable domain (remainder filled in from reference TRBV2 and TRBJ2-2): EPEVTQTPSHQVTQMGQEVILRCVPISNHLYFYWYRQILGQKVEFLVSFYNNEISEKSEIFDDQFSVERPDGSNFTLKIRSTKLEDSAMYFCASGREGGGGELFFGEGSRLTVL.

The V call is TRBV5-5, the J call TRBJ2-1, with 10 bases that match TRBD1. V shed 0 bases, J shed 6 bases, and the junction held 3 bases outside the gene matches. The germline CDR1 and CDR2 sequences are SGHKS and YYEKEE (reference sequence). This CDR3 comprises 15 residues. In nucleotides, the CDR3 is TGTGCCAGCAGCTTGGACGGGACAGGGGTCAATGAGCAGTTCTTC. Its translation: CASSLDGTGVNEQFF.

The chain couples TRBV5-1 to TRBJ2-2; TRBD2 matches 9 bases. The length of the CDR3 is 20 residues. CDR1 and CDR2 from the germline V gene are SGHRS and YFSETQ. V shed 4 bases, J shed 4 bases, and the junction held 20 bases outside the gene matches. CDR3 residues: CASSPRGQRGGVTVTGELFF. The CDR3 nucleotides read TGCGCCAGCAGCCCCCGCGGCCAGCGCGGGGGGGTGACCGTCACCGGGGAGCTGTTTTTT.

The CDR3: CAVQGEEKAFF. CDR3 DNA sequence: TGTGCCGTACAGGGGGAGGAGAAAGCTTTCTTT. This sequence joins TRBV10-3 and TRBJ1-1; 8 bases align to TRBD1. After removal of 11 bases from V and 9 bases from J, the junction contained 8 bases not matched to a gene. Germline V lookup: CDR1 ENHRY, CDR2 SYGVKD. The CDR3 runs 11 residues.

The chain couples TRBV2 to TRBJ2-5; TRBD1 might be the D (6 bases). Trimming removed 3 bases at V and 2 bases at J, with 10 bases between. Germline-derived CDR1 and CDR2 are SNHLY and FYNNEI. The length of the CDR3 is 14 residues. The CDR3 loop reads CASSDVGAQETQYF. In DNA form, the CDR3 reads TGTGCCAGCAGTGACGTGGGGGCACAAGAGACCCAGTACTTC.

The chain carries TRBV4-2 and TRBJ1-6; TRBD1 agrees at 8 bases. Trimming took 5 bases from V and 0 from J; bases not matched to a gene: 6. This CDR3 has 17 amino acids. CDR1 LGHNA and CDR2 YNFKEQ come from the germline V gene. CDR3 DNA: TGTGCCAGCAGCTCACGGACAGGGAGCTCCTATAATTCACCCCTCCACTTT. Its protein is CASSSRTGSSYNSPLHF.

This sequence joins TRBV7-8 and TRBJ2-1, with 7 bases identical to TRBD2. Germline V CDR1 and CDR2: SGHVS, FQNEAQ. The CDR3 is 16 residues long. The trim removed 4 bases at V and 6 bases at J, leaving 12 bases unmatched. For the CDR3, the DNA is TGTGCCAGCAGCTCGGGGAGGGCGTTACGGGCCAATGAGCAGTTCTTC. Translated, it gives CASSSGRALRANEQFF. Full variable domain (outside the CDR3, taken from reference TRBV7-8 and TRBJ2-1): GAGVSQSPRYKVAKRGQDVALRCDPISGHVSLFWYQQALGQGPEFLTYFQNEAQLDKSGLPSDRFFAERPEGSVSTLKIQRTQQEDSAVYLCASSSGRALRANEQFFGPGTRLTVL.

V and J are TRBV6-1 and TRBJ2-7; the D gene is possibly TRBD2 (7 bases). This CDR3 has 15 residues. The ends were cut back, 0 bases at V and 5 bases at J, with 14 bases in the middle. Per the germline V gene, CDR1 is MNHNS and CDR2 is SASEGT. CDR3 DNA: TGTGCCAGCAGTGAAGCACGGGGGGCGGACCACGAGCAGTACTTC. Protein: CASSEARGADHEQYF.

The chain is built from TRBV9 and TRBJ1-3, with 7 bases that match TRBD1. The CDR3 has 15 amino acids. Germline-derived CDR1 and CDR2 are SGDLS and YYNGEE. J lost 5 bases, V lost 0 bases, and 5 bases had no gene match. The CDR3: CASSVGTGDRNTIYF. In DNA form, the CDR3 reads TGTGCCAGCAGCGTAGGGACAGGAGACAGAAACACCATATATTTT.

The chain combines TRBV30 with TRBJ2-2, with TRBD1 matching 8 bases. The germline V gene has CDR1 GTSNPN and CDR2 SVGIG (reference sequence). Unmatched junction bases numbered 2, after V lost 2 bases and J lost 6 bases. The CDR3 spans 13 residues. The chain's CDR3 is CAWSSQGAGELFF. DNA for the CDR3: TGTGCCTGGAGTTCACAGGGGGCCGGGGAGCTGTTTTTT.

V usage is TRBV7-5 and J usage is TRBJ1-6; the tabulated D call, TRBD1, remains unverified against the DNA. TRBV7-5 constitutes a pseudogene. The CDR3 sequence is 15 residues long. In nucleotides, the CDR3 is TGTGTCAGAAGCCTACAGAGCTCCTATAATTCACCCCTCCACTTT. Protein: CVRSLQSSYNSPLHF.

The chain joins TRBV6-5 to TRBJ1-4, with D unresolved. There are 15 residues in the CDR3. Between the trimmed V and J ends, which lost 4 bases and 6 bases, there was a span of 15 bases. CDR1 is MNHEY, CDR2 SVGAGI, per germline. The CDR3 DNA reads as TGTGCCAGCAGTTCCCTCGGTGGGCCTGATGAAAAACTGTTTTTT. Translated, it gives CASSSLGGPDEKLFF.

This sequence joins TRBV5-1 and TRBJ1-1; D is possibly TRBD1 (6 bases). V lost 1 base and J 4 bases, leaving 14 bases between the germline ends. CDR1 is SGHRS and CDR2 is YFSETQ in the germline V gene. CDR3 length equals 15 residues. The CDR3 loop reads CASSLSIGQSTEAFF. CDR3 sequence (DNA): TGCGCCAGCAGCTTGAGTATTGGACAGAGCACTGAAGCTTTCTTT.

V gene TRBV5-4 combines with J gene TRBJ2-7, with TRBD1 matching over 7 bases. This CDR3 comprises 16 residues. Germline V gives CDR1 SGHNT, CDR2 YYREEE (reference sequence). J lost 2 bases, V lost 4 bases, and 12 bases had no gene match. CDR3 protein: CASSANPGQRTYEQYF. CDR3 nucleotides: TGTGCCAGCAGCGCCAATCCGGGACAGCGAACCTACGAGCAGTACTTC. The full variable domain, its missing parts supplied by reference TRBV5-4 and TRBJ2-7, is ETGVTQSPTHLIKTRGQQVTLRCSSQSGHNTVSWYQQALGQGPQFIFQYYREEENGRGNFPPRFSGLQFPNYSSELNVNALELDDSALYLCASSANPGQRTYEQYFGPGTRLTVT.

The chain couples TRBV27 to TRBJ1-1; TRBD1 might be the D (6 bases). CDR1 and CDR2 (germline): MNHEY, SMNVEV (reference sequence). The V gene lost 3 bases and the J gene lost 2 bases, with 7 bases spanning the gap. The CDR3 has 13 amino acids. CDR3 in amino acids: CASSLGANTEAFF. CDR3 bases: TGTGCCAGCAGTTTGGGGGCTAACACTGAAGCTTTCTTT.

This chain links TRBV30 with TRBJ1-5; the match to TRBD1 covers 11 bases. Germline V lookup: CDR1 GTSNPN, CDR2 SVGIG (reference sequence). The CDR3 runs to 18 residues. Trimming cost V 2 bases and J 0 bases; bases outside gene matches: 9. Here the CDR3 DNA reads TGTGCCTGGAGTCTAGGGACAGGGGGACCTTATAGCAATCAGCCCCAGCATTTT. Translating it yields CAWSLGTGGPYSNQPQHF.

The rearrangement uses TRBV9 and TRBJ1-1, with D uncertain. CDR3 length equals 14 residues. Germline CDR1 is SGDLS and CDR2 is YYNGEE. Trimming left V 0 bases short and J 4 bases short, with 10 bases between. CDR3 sequence (DNA): TGTGCCAGCAGCGTAGGGCGGTCGGGCACTGAAGCTTTCTTT. Its protein is CASSVGRSGTEAFF.

This clone has only one observation. This sequence joins TRBV6-5 and TRBJ2-6, with D unclear. Germline CDR1 reads MNHEY; CDR2 reads SVGAGI. V was shortened by 7 bases and J by 3 bases, with 10 bases between the two germline ends. The CDR3 is 14 residues long. The CDR3, as DNA: TGTGCCAGCAAACTTGGTCTTGGGGCCAACGTCCTGACTTTC. Encoded protein: CASKLGLGANVLTF.

This rearrangement joins TRBV4-1 to TRBJ2-7, with a weak D call TRBD1 (6 bases). The germline V and J ends were trimmed by 0 bases and 2 bases, with 20 bases remaining between them. The CDR3 runs 18 residues. CDR1 is MGHRA, CDR2 YSYEKL, per germline. CDR3: CASSQETAGQSLTYEQYF. The CDR3 DNA sequence: TGCGCCAGCAGCCAAGAGACAGCCGGACAGTCCTTAACCTACGAGCAGTACTTC.

The chain carries TRBV4-2 and TRBJ2-7; 9 positions agree with TRBD1. Trimming took 0 bases from V and 3 from J; bases not matched to a gene: 6. Germline lookup yields CDR1 LGHNA and CDR2 YNFKEQ. The CDR3 is 16 residues long. The DNA for the CDR3 is TGTGCCAGCAGCCAAGACCTAAACAGGGGGCTCTACGAGCAGTACTTC. Amino acids: CASSQDLNRGLYEQYF.

This clone has a handful of counts. The V gene is TRBV25-1, the J gene TRBJ2-7; TRBD1 is a possible D gene (6 bases). From germline, CDR1 is MGHDK and CDR2 SYGVNS. The length of the CDR3 is 15 residues. V shed 4 bases and J shed 2 bases, with 15 bases lying between them. This CDR3 reads CASSGRQEGTYEQYF. In nucleotides, the CDR3 is TGTGCCAGCAGTGGGAGACAGGAAGGTACCTACGAGCAGTACTTC.

The J gene is TRBJ2-3, the V gene TRBV10-1; D call uncertain. Germline V gene data show CDR1 as WNHNN and CDR2 as SYGVQD (reference sequence). The CDR3 sequence is 12 residues long. V dropped 2 bases and J dropped 8 bases, with 8 bases sitting between them. DNA for the CDR3: TGCGCCAGCAGTGAGCAGTCCAGTACGCAGTATTTT. It encodes CASSEQSSTQYF.

This clone was seen just once. This chain joins TRBV10-2 and TRBJ1-2, with 9 nucleotides matching TRBD1. The length of the CDR3 is 15 residues. The germline V gene has CDR1 WSHSY and CDR2 SAAADI. Trimming cost V 6 bases and J 4 bases; bases outside gene matches: 9. CDR3 region: CASSSGTGQLYGYTF. For the CDR3, the DNA is TGCGCCAGCAGCTCCGGGACAGGGCAGCTCTATGGCTACACCTTC.

The V call is TRBV15, the J call TRBJ2-3; 7 bases line up with TRBD2. Germline V gene lookup returns CDR1 LNHNV and CDR2 YYDKDF (reference sequence). The CDR3 length is 16 residues. V lost 4 bases, J lost 2 bases, and 9 bases stayed unmatched. The CDR3 sequence: CATSIGRTRNTDTQYF. The CDR3, as DNA: TGTGCCACCAGCATAGGTAGGACTAGAAACACAGATACGCAGTATTTT.

V gene TRBV4-2 combines with J gene TRBJ2-7; weak D call: TRBD2 (6 bases). CDR3 length equals 15 residues. Germline loops: CDR1 LGHNA, CDR2 YNFKEQ. V lost 2 bases and J 6 bases, leaving 17 bases between the germline ends. The CDR3 DNA follows: TGTGCCAGCAGCCAAACGTTTACGGGAGTATCCGAGCAGTACTTC. It specifies CASSQTFTGVSEQYF.

This chain connects TRBV28 to TRBJ2-1; 8 bases agree with TRBD2. Germline trimming cut 3 bases from V and 5 bases from J; bases unmatched to any gene: 12. The CDR3 is 17 residues long. Germline assignment: CDR1 MDHEN and CDR2 SYDVKM. CDR3 sequence reads: CASSFLSGTRVHNEQFF. CDR3 in DNA: TGTGCCAGCAGTTTCCTCTCCGGGACTAGGGTACACAATGAGCAGTTCTTC.

This clone occurred once. The chain couples TRBV2 to TRBJ2-4; a possible D gene is TRBD2 (6 bases). The CDR3 extends over 14 amino acids. Germline V gene lookup returns CDR1 SNHLY and CDR2 FYNNEI. Trimming pared 6 bases from V and 4 bases from J, leaving 13 bases between. The CDR3 is CASRDGDFKNIQYF. The DNA for the CDR3 is TGTGCCAGCAGGGACGGGGACTTTAAAAACATTCAGTACTTC. Full variable domain (missing parts from reference TRBV2 and TRBJ2-4): EPEVTQTPSHQVTQMGQEVILRCVPISNHLYFYWYRQILGQKVEFLVSFYNNEISEKSEIFDDQFSVERPDGSNFTLKIRSTKLEDSAMYFCASRDGDFKNIQYFGAGTRLSVL.

The rearrangement links TRBV11-1 to TRBJ2-5, with 8 bases aligning to TRBD1. V lost 2 bases and J lost 5; bases outside the gene matches: 4. The CDR3 has 14 amino acids. Germline CDR1 and CDR2: SGHAT and FQDESV (reference sequence). The CDR3 DNA follows: TGTGCCAGCAGCTTACAGGGGGCAGGGGAGACCCAGTACTTC. The encoded protein is CASSLQGAGETQYF.

This clone appeared a single time. J is TRBJ1-1 and V is TRBV4-2; possible D gene TRBD1, 5 bases. V lost 0 bases and J 1 base, leaving 9 bases between the germline ends. The CDR3 runs to 15 residues. Per germline, CDR1 LGHNA and CDR2 YNFKEQ. The chain's CDR3 is CASSQDLTGNTEAFF. CDR3 nucleotide sequence: TGTGCCAGCAGCCAAGATCTCACAGGGAACACTGAAGCTTTCTTT.

A remark on this clone: The sample carries other DNA sequences with the same CDR3. The chain employs TRBV28 and TRBJ2-7; D is perhaps TRBD1 (5 bases). The germline V gene has CDR1 MDHEN and CDR2 SYDVKM. The CDR3 runs to 12 residues. V lost 1 base, J lost 4 bases, and 5 bases lay in between. This chain's CDR3 is CASSLSGYEQYF. The CDR3 coding sequence is TGTGCCAGCAGTTTATCAGGGTACGAGCAGTACTTC.